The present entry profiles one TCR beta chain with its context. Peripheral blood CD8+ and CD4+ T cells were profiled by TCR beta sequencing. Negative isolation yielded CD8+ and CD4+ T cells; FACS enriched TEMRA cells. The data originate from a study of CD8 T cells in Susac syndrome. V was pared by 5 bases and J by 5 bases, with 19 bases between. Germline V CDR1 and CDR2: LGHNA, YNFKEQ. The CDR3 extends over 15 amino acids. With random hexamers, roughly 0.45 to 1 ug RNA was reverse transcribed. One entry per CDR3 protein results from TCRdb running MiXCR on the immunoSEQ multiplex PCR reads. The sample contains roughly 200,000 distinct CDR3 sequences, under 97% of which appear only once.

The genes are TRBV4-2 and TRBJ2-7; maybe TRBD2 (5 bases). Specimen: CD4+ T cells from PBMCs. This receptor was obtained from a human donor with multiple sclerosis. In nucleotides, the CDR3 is TGTGCCAGCAGCGGCCGGGGTACAAGGGCCCACGAGCAGTACTTC. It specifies CASSGRGTRAHEQYF.